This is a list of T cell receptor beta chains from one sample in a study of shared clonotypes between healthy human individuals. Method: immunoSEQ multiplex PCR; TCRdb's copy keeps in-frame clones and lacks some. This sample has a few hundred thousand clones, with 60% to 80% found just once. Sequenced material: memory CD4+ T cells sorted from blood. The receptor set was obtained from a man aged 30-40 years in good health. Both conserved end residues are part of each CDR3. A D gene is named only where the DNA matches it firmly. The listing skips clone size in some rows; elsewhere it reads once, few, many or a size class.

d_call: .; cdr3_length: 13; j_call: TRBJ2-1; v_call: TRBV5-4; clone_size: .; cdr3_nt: TGTGCCAGCAGCTTGCTTAACGAGGGTGAGCAGTTCTTC; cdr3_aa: CASSLLNEGEQFF
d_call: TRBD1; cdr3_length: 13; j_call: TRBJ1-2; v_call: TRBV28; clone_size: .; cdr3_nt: TGTGCCAGCAGACGACAGGGGAACTATGGCTACACCTTC; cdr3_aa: CASRRQGNYGYTF
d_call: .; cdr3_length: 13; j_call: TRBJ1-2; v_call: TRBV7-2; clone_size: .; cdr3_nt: TGTGCCAGCAGCCTCGACAGGTTAGGAGGCTACACCTTC; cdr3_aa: CASSLDRLGGYTF
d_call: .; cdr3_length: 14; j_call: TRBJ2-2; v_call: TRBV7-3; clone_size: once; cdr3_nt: TGTGCCAGCAGCTTACGGGGAAACACCGGGGAGCTGTTTTTT; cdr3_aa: CASSLRGNTGELFF
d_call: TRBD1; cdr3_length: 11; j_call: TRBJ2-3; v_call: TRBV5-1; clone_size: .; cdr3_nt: TGCGCCAGCAGCTTGGCGGGACAGTGGCGTTTC; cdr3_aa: CASSLAGQWRF
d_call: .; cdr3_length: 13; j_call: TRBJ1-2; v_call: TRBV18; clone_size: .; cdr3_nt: TGTGCCAGCCCCGAGGCACTTGGACGTGGCTACACCTTC; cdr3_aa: CASPEALGRGYTF
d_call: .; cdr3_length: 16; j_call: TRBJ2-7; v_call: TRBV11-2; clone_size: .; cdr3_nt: TGTGCCAGCGCCCCTGTAGCTTCCCTAGCGTCGGGCGAGCAGTACTTC; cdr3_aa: CASAPVASLASGEQYF
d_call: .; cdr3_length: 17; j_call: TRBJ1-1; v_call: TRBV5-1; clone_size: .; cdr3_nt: TGCGCCAGCAGCTGGCGTCCTCTGGACGGTGGGAACACTGAAGCTTTCTTT; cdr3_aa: CASSWRPLDGGNTEAFF
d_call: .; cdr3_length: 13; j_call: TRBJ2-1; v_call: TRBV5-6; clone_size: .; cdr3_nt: TGTGCCAGCAGCTTGGGGGAGTACAATGAGCAGTTCTTC; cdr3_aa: CASSLGEYNEQFF
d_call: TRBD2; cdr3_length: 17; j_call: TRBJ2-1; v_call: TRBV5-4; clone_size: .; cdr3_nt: TGTGCCAGCAGCTTGGAGTTAGGTAGCGGGAGTCCCAATGAGCAGTTCTTC; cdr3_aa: CASSLELGSGSPNEQFF
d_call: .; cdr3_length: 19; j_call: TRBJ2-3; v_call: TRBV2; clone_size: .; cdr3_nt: TGTGCCAGCAGTGAGATGGCAGGTCAAGGAATTCAAAGCACAGATACGCAGTATTTT; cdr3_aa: CASSEMAGQGIQSTDTQYF
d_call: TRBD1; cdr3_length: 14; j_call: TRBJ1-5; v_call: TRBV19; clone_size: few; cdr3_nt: TGTGCCAGTAGTCCGACAGGGATAAATCAGCCCCAGCATTTT; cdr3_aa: CASSPTGINQPQHF
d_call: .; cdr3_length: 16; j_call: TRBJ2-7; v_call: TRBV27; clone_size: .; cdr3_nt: TGCGAACCGGCTTGTCACACAGGGAATCAAAACTACGAGCAGTACTTC; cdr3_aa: CEPACHTGNQNYEQYF
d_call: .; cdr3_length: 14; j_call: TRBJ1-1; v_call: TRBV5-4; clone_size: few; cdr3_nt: TGTGCCAGCAGCTTGGAGTGGGCAAACACTGAAGCTTTCTTT; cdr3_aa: CASSLEWANTEAFF
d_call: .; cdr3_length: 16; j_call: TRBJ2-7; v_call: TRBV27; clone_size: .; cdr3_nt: TGTGCCAGCAGTTTGGAAAGAACAGGGACTTGCTACGAGCAGTACTTC; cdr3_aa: CASSLERTGTCYEQYF
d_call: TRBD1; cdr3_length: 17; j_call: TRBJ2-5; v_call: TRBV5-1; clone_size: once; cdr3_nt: TGCGCCAGCAGCTCACCTAAAGACAGGGGCTTCCAAGAGACCCAGTACTTC; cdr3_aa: CASSSPKDRGFQETQYF
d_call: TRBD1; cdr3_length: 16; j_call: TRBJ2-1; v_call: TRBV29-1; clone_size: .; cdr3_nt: TGCAGCGTTGAAGATCGGGGACAGGGCACCTACAATGAGCAGTTCTTC; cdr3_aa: CSVEDRGQGTYNEQFF
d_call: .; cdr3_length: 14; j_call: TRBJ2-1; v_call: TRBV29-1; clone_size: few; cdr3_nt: TGCAGCGTTGATAAAGGGGGCTCCTACAATGAGCAGTTCTTC; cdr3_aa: CSVDKGGSYNEQFF
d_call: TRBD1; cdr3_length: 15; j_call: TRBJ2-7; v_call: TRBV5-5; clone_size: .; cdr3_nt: TGTGCCAGCGGCCCTGATCCGGGACAGCCTTACGAGCAGTACTTC; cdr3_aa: CASGPDPGQPYEQYF
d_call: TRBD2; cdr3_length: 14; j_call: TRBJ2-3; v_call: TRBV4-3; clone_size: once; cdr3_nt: TGCGCCAGCAGCCAGCCGGGGGGAACAGATACGCAGTATTTT; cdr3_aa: CASSQPGGTDTQYF
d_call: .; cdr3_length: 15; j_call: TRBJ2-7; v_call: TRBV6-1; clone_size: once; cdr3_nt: TGTGCCAGCACTCCTTCGGGGACTCCCGCCTACGAGCAGTACTTC; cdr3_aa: CASTPSGTPAYEQYF
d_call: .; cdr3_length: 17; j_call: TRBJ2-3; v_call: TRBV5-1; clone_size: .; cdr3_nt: TGCGCCAGCAGTAGGCAGGGGATTTTTGTTCGGACAGATACGCAGTATTTT; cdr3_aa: CASSRQGIFVRTDTQYF
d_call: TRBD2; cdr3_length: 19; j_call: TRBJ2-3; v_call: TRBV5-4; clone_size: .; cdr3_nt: TGTGCCAGCAGCTCCAAACTAGCGGGAGGGTCGGGTAGCACAGATACGCAGTATTTT; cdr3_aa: CASSSKLAGGSGSTDTQYF
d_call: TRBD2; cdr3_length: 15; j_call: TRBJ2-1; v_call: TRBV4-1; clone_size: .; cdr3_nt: TGCGCCAGCAGCGCCCCCGGGACTAGTAACGATGAGCAGTTCTTC; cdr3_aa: CASSAPGTSNDEQFF
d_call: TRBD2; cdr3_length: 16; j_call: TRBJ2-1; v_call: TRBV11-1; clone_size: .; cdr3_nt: TGTGCCAGCAGCTTATTCGGCGGGAGCTCCTACAATGAGCAGTTCTTC; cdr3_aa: CASSLFGGSSYNEQFF
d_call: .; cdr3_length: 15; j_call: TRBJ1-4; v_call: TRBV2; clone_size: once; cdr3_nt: TGTGCCAGCAGTCCCCCAGGCGCAACTAATGAAAAACTGTTTTTT; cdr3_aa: CASSPPGATNEKLFF
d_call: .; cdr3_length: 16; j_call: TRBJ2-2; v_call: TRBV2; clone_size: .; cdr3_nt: TGTGCCAGCAGTGAGCCGGGACTCCTGGGCACCGGGGAGCTGTTTTTT; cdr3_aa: CASSEPGLLGTGELFF
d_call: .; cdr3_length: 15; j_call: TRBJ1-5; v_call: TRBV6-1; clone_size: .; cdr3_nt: TGTGCCAGCTCTGGTCCTCAGGGTATCAATCAGCCCCAGCATTTT; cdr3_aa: CASSGPQGINQPQHF
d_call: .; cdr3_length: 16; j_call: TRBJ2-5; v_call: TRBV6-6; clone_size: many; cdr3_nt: TGTGCCAGCAGCTCCCCCCTCGTTCGCGGTCAAGAGACCCAGTACTTC; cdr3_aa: CASSSPLVRGQETQYF
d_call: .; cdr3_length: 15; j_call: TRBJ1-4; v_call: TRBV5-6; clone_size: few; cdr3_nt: TGTGCCAGCACCTCCTGGGGGTTGGCTAATGAAAAACTGTTTTTT; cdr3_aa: CASTSWGLANEKLFF
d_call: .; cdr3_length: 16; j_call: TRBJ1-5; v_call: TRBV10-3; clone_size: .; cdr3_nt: TGTGCCATCAGTGAGTCTAGAGATGGGGGCAATCAGCCCCAGCATTTT; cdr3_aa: CAISESRDGGNQPQHF
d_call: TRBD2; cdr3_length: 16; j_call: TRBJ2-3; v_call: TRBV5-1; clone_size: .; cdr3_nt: TGCGCCAGCAGCTTGGGCATAGCGGGAGACACAGATACGCAGTATTTT; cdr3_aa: CASSLGIAGDTDTQYF
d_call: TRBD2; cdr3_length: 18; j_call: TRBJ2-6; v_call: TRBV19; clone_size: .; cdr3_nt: TGTGCCAGTAGTAATGGGGGAGGGATTCGCTCTGGGGCCAACGTCCTGACTTTC; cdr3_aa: CASSNGGGIRSGANVLTF
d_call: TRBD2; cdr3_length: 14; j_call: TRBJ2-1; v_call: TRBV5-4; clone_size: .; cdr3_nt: TGTGCCAGCAGCTTGACTAGCGGTTACAATGAGCAGTTCTTC; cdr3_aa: CASSLTSGYNEQFF
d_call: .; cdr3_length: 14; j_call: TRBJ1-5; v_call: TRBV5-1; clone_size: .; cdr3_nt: TGCGCCAGCAGCTTGGCCTCAACAGATCAGCCCCAGCATTTT; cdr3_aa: CASSLASTDQPQHF
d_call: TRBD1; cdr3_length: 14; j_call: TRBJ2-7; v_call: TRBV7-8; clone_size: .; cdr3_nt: TGTGCCAGCAGCCTAACAGGGGTTGACTACGAGCAGTACTTC; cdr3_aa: CASSLTGVDYEQYF
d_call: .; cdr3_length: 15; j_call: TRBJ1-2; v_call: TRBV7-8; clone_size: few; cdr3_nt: TGTGCCAGCAGCGCTGGGGGGACGGTTAACTATGGCTACACCTTC; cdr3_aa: CASSAGGTVNYGYTF
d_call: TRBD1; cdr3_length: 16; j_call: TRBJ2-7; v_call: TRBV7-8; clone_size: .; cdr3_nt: TGTGCCAGCAGTTTTGGACAGGGCAAACTAGTCGGTGAGCAGTACTTC; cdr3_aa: CASSFGQGKLVGEQYF
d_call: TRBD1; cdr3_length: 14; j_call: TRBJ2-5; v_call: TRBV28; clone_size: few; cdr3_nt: TGTGCCAGCAATGACAGGGGTCGTGAGGAGACCCAGTACTTC; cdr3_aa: CASNDRGREETQYF
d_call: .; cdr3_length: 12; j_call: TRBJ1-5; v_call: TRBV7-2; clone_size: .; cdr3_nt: TGTGCCAGCAGCTCGCTACGTCAGCCCCAGCATTTT; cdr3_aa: CASSSLRQPQHF
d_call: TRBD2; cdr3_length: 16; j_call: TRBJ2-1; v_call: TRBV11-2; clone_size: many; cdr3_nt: TGTGCCAGCACCTATGGGGGCGGGAGGGCCATAAGTGAGCAGTTCTTC; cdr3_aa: CASTYGGGRAISEQFF
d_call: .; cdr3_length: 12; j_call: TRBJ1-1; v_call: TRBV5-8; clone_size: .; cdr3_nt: TGTGCCAGCGGGCGGGCGAACACTGAAGCTTTCTTT; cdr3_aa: CASGRANTEAFF
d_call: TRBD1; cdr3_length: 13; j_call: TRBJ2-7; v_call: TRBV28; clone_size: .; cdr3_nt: TGTGCCAGCCTCACAGGGGGCTTTGGGGAGCAGTACTTC; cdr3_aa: CASLTGGFGEQYF
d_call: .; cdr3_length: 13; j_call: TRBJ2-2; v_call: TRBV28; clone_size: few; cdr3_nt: TGTGCCAGCAGTTTGTCATTGGGGTTAGAGCTGTTTTTT; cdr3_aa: CASSLSLGLELFF
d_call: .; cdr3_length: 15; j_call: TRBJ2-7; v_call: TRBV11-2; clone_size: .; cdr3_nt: TGTGCCAGCAGCTTACGCTCCCCGGGTCCCTACGAGCAGTACTTC; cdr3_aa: CASSLRSPGPYEQYF
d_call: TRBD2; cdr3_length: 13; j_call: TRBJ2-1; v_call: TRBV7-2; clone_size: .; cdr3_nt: TGTGCCAGCAGCTTAGGATGGGAGGGTGAGCAGTTCTTC; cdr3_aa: CASSLGWEGEQFF